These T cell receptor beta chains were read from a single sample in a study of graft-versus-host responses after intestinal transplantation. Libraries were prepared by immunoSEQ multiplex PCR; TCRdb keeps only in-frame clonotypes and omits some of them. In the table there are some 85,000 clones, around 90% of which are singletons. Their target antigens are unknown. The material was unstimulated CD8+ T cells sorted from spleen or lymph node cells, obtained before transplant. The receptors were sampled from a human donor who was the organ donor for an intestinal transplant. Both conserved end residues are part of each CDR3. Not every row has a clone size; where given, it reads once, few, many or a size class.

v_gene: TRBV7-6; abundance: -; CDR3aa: CASSPTTGIGQETQYF
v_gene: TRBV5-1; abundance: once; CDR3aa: CASSLDSGGPSFF
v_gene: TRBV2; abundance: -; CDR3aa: CASSSGWGDETQYF
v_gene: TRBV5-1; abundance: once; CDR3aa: CASSLFAGATYVSVEQYF
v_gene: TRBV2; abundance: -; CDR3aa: CASSEGSASTDTQYF
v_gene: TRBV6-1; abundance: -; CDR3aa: CASSELAGGNNEQFF
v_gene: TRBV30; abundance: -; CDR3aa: CAWSETVLGNQPQHF
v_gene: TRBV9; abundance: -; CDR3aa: CASSSNPSGGNYGYTF
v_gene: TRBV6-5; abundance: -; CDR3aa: CATSRTLNTEAFF
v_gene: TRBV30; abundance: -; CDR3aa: CAWSEWGLANEQFF
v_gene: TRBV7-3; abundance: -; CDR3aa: CASSLTDSKQETQYF
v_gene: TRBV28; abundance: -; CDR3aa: CASSILVDRALDTQYF
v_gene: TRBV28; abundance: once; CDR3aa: CASSLLTAAGNQPQHF
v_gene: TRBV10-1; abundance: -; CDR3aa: CASELAAPQTISGNTIYF
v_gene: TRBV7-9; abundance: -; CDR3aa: CASSPPGTHQETQYF
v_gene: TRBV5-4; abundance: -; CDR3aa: CASSLAGGPGNEQFF
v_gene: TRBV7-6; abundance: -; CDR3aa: CASSLPGLGEQYF
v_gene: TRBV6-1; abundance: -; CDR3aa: CASSEAWQIYTYEQYF
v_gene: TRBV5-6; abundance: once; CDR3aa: CAYSVGRGNTEAFF
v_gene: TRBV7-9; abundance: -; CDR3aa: CASTPSMDPYNSPLHF
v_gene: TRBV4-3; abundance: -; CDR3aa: CASSQDDGGYNYGYTF
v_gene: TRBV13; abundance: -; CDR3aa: CASSLAGGNTGELFF
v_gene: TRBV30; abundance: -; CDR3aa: CAWSDSGGWEKLFF
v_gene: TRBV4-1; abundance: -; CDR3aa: CASSQWDSHSGNTIYF
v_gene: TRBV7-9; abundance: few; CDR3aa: CASSLGTGNTEAFF
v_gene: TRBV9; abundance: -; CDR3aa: CASSRTRDDIEAFF
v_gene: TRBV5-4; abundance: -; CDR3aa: CASSLYLQGEFKGVF
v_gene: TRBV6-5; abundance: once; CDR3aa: CASRPDSKSYEQYF
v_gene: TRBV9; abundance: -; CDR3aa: CASSGNPTVSGANVLTF
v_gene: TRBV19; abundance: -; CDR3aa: CASSADGGIYGYTF
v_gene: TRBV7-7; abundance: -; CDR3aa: CASSEGTGLTDTQYF
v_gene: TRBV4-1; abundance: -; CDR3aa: CASSLVGGNTEAFF
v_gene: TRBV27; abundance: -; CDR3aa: CASSLSGGREKLFF
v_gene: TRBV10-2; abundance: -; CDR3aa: CASSEGTYVNTEAFF
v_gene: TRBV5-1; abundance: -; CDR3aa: CASSELRQGYEQYF
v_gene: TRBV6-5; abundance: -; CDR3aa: CASSPPPARGSPLHF
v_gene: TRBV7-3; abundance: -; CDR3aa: CASSLSPGLAGGNEQFF
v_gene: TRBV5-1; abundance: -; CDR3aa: CASSPMPGAEAFF
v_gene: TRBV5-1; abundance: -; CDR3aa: CASSLESVTGGTEAFF
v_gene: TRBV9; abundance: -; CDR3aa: CASSSPLGTDRNTEAFF
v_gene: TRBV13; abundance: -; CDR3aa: CASSSPRNNEQFF
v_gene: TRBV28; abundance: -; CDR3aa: CASSLGQGVNTIYF
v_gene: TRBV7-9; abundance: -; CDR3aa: CASSQGRVEAFF
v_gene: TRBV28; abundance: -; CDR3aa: CASSSYLGQGVGNSPLHF
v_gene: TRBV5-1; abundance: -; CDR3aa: CASSTSMNTEAFF
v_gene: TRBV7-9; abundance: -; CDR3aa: CASSPWSIRANEQFF
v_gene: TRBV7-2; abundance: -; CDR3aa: CASSWDGSYEQYF
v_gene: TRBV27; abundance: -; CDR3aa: CASSLGTSVYEQYF
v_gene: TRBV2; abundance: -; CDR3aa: CASSDPGQMYGYTF
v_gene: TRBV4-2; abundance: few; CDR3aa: CASSQGGGDVGEQFF
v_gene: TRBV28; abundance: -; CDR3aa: CASSLSLGQGRYEQYF
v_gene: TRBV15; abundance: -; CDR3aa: CATSKRVQGGEKLFF
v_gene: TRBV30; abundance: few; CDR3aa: CAWILAGVGEQYF